The TCR beta chain under discussion was sequenced for a study of cytomegalovirus exposure and HLA in healthy donors. Study-wide results and limits: 87-base-pair reads could not separate some V segments, including TRBV6-2 and TRBV6-3.

This CDR3 spans 11 amino acids. Trimming stripped 2 bases from V and 8 bases from J, with 9 bases between. Germline CDR1 reads SQVTM; CDR2 reads ANQGSEA. Amplification used 60 Vbeta primers and 13 Jbeta primers. Clones were sequenced by immunoSEQ multiplex PCR, and TCRdb holds only the in-frame ones, with some missing. The table has under 55,000 clones, approximately 78% seen once. To note about this clone: Its specificity is unknown.

This TCR came from a woman in her 30s in good health and CMV-seronegative. This rearrangement joins TRBV29-1 to TRBJ1-2, with D unresolved. The sequenced material came from PBMCs. In nucleotides, the CDR3 is TGCAGCGTTGAATGGCGGGAGGGCTACACCTTC. Its translation: CSVEWREGYTF.